These T cell receptor beta chains were read from a single sample in a study of T cell changes during pregnancy in multiple sclerosis. Assay used: immunoSEQ multiplex PCR; TCRdb lists only in-frame clones, some missing. The sample holds approximately 50,000 clones; approximately 92% are singletons and the top ten take about 0.69%. The source material was CD4+ T cells from peripheral blood mononuclear cells, sampled in the third trimester of pregnancy. Receptors originate from a female donor with multiple sclerosis, enrolled in a pregnancy study. The CDR3 runs from the conserved cysteine through the conserved F or W. Each record gives: clone size, V gene, D gene, J gene, CDR3 DNA, CDR3 protein. A D gene is named only where the DNA matches it firmly. A clone size is listed for some rows: how often the clone was seen (once, few, many), or a class if it is expanded.

.	TRBV7-2	.	TRBJ1-1	TGTGCCAGCAGCTTAAATGCGGGAGTGCGAGCTTTCTTT	CASSLNAGVRAFF
.	TRBV5-1	.	TRBJ2-5	TGCGCCAGCAGCAGGGGCGCGTTGGAGACCCAGTACTTC	CASSRGALETQYF
.	TRBV5-1	TRBD1	TRBJ2-1	TGCGCCAGTTCACCTCCGCCAGGGGGCAATGAGCAGTTCTTC	CASSPPPGGNEQFF
.	TRBV19	.	TRBJ2-7	TGTGCCAGTAGTACCAAAGCACCAATCCAACCCTCCGAGCAGTACTTC	CASSTKAPIQPSEQYF
once	TRBV6-6	TRBD1	TRBJ2-7	TGTGCCAGCAGTTTAGGGACAGCCTACGAGCAGTACTTC	CASSLGTAYEQYF
.	TRBV20-1	TRBD1	TRBJ2-3	TGCAGTGTTCCTCGACAGGGAGTCCAGTATTTT	CSVPRQGVQYF
.	TRBV28	.	TRBJ2-7	TGTGCCAGCAGTTTATTTAAGCGCCGCCATATCTACGAGCAGTACTTC	CASSLFKRRHIYEQYF
.	TRBV5-4	TRBD1	TRBJ2-7	TGTGCCAGCAGCGTCCTCGGGACAGGGGGCCACGAGCAGTACTTC	CASSVLGTGGHEQYF
.	TRBV5-1	.	TRBJ2-2	TGCGCCAGCACGGACATGTTGAACACCGGGGAGCTGTTTTTT	CASTDMLNTGELFF
.	TRBV2	.	TRBJ1-1	TGTGCCAGCAGTGAGAACAGGAACACTGAAGCTTTCTTT	CASSENRNTEAFF
.	TRBV30	TRBD1	TRBJ1-1	TGTGCCTGGAGCCTGACAGGGTCGGGGACTGAAGCTTTCTTT	CAWSLTGSGTEAFF
.	TRBV7-7	TRBD2	TRBJ2-1	TGTGCTAGCAGCTTATCTCCTAGCGGGACTGCCTCCTACAATGAGCAGTTCTTC	CASSLSPSGTASYNEQFF
.	TRBV20-1	.	TRBJ2-3	TGCAGTGTACTAGCAACTGATACGCAGTATTTT	CSVLATDTQYF
.	TRBV14	.	TRBJ2-1	TGTGCCAGCAGCCAAGATGCGGGTGGAAGCTCCTACAATGAGCAGTTCTTC	CASSQDAGGSSYNEQFF
.	TRBV29-1	TRBD1	TRBJ2-1	TGCAGCGTTGAATCCGGGACAGGGGGCTATGAGCAGTTCTTC	CSVESGTGGYEQFF
.	TRBV18	.	TRBJ2-4	TGTGCCAGCTCACCATGGGGCAGGGAAAACATTCAGTACTTC	CASSPWGRENIQYF
.	TRBV7-9	TRBD2	TRBJ2-1	TGTGCCAGCAGGTCAGCGGGAGGGCTTGGGTACAATGAGCAGTTCTTC	CASRSAGGLGYNEQFF
.	TRBV19	TRBD2	TRBJ2-1	TGTGCCAGTAGGCCGGGACTAGCGGGAGTCGGGCAGTTCTTC	CASRPGLAGVGQFF
.	TRBV19	TRBD1	TRBJ2-7	TGTGCCAGTAGTATGTCTCGGGACAGTTCCTACGAGCAGTACTTC	CASSMSRDSSYEQYF
.	TRBV27	.	TRBJ1-1	TGTGCCAGCAGTTTGGAAACCGGGACACCGGGGACTGAAGCTTTCTTT	CASSLETGTPGTEAFF
.	TRBV10-3	TRBD1	TRBJ1-4	TGTGCCATCAGTGAGTCGACCCGGACAGGGGCTAATGAAAAACTGTTTTTT	CAISESTRTGANEKLFF
.	TRBV5-6	.	TRBJ2-1	TGTGCCAGCAGCGGGTTGGAGTTTCGCTCCTACAATGAGCAGTTCTTC	CASSGLEFRSYNEQFF
.	TRBV15	.	TRBJ2-5	TGTGCCACCAGCAGGGGGAGGTTCCAAGAGACCCAGTACTTC	CATSRGRFQETQYF
once	TRBV6-5	TRBD1	TRBJ1-5	TGTGCCAGCAGTAAATCGGGACAGAGCTATCAGCCCCAGCATTTT	CASSKSGQSYQPQHF